Presented here are 30 T cell receptor beta chains from one specimen sequenced in a study of identifying expanded T cells in peripheral blood (dated by TCRdb to between 2017 and 2020). Library generation was performed with the immunoSEQ multiplex PCR assay. TCRdb retrieved this table from immuneACCESS and kept in-frame rearrangements only. Not all clones are present; in checked studies, unresolved V genes account for under half, and no reason is known for the remainder. Within this sample are some 75,000 clones, with under 90% of them counted one time only. Clones ranked in the top ten supply over 2.5% of the sample. The sequencing sample was made of blood. These receptors all come from a person aged 18-70 years in good health.

The rearrangement links TRBV7-8 to TRBJ2-2; D gene ambiguous. Germline V gene sequence: CDR1 SGHVS, CDR2 FQNEAQ. The CDR3 length is 12 residues. The germline V and J ends were trimmed by 2 bases and 9 bases, with 7 bases remaining between them. The CDR3 region is CASSLFDWELFF. The CDR3, as DNA: TGTGCCAGCAGCTTATTCGATTGGGAGCTGTTTTTT.

The chain links TRBV27 to TRBJ1-2; TRBD1 agrees at 10 bases. This CDR3 region has 17 residues. The germline gives CDR1 MNHEY, CDR2 SMNVEV (reference sequence). V was pared by 3 bases and J by 3 bases, with 10 bases of the junction left unmatched. The CDR3 bases are TGTGCCAGCAGTTTTGGGGGGACAGGGGACCAATACTATGGCTACACCTTC. Its translation: CASSFGGTGDQYYGYTF.

This chain's CDR3 is CASSFRGLVGDTQYF. The CDR3 DNA sequence: TGTGCCAGCAGCTTTAGAGGACTAGTGGGGGATACGCAGTATTTT. V is TRBV7-2 and J is TRBJ2-3; the match to TRBD2 covers 7 bases. Germline CDR1 and CDR2: SGHTA and FQGNSA. V was clipped by 3 bases and J by 6 bases; unmatched bases: 9. The CDR3 is made up of 15 amino acids.

The chain is built from TRBV5-5 and TRBJ2-7, with a weak D call TRBD1 (5 bases). The germline CDR1 and CDR2 sequences are SGHKS and YYEKEE (reference sequence). Trimming stripped 0 bases from V and 7 bases from J, with 17 bases between. The CDR3 totals 15 residues. CDR3 coding DNA: TGTGCCAGCAGCTTGGTTCAGGGCCCTAGATGGGAGCAGTACTTC. Its translation: CASSLVQGPRWEQYF.

This chain joins TRBV9 and TRBJ2-1, with a tentative D call TRBD1 (5 bases). V was clipped by 3 bases and J by 2 bases, with 12 bases between them. CDR3 length: 15 residues. Germline CDR1 SGDLS, CDR2 YYNGEE. CDR3 in DNA: TGTGCCAGCAGCGGGGAAGGGGATCCCTACAATGAGCAGTTCTTC. Translating it yields CASSGEGDPYNEQFF.

V usage is TRBV4-1 and J usage is TRBJ2-1; D is possibly TRBD2 (6 bases). Germline lookup yields CDR1 MGHRA and CDR2 YSYEKL. The CDR3 consists of 13 residues. The V end was cut by 0 bases, the J end by 7 bases, with 7 bases between. The CDR3, as DNA: TGCGCCAGCAGCCAAGAGCGGGATAATGAGCAGTTCTTC. Protein: CASSQERDNEQFF.

This rearrangement joins TRBV4-3 to TRBJ1-4; a possible D gene is TRBD1 (5 bases). CDR1 and CDR2 (germline): LGHNA, YSLEER. This CDR3 is built from 19 residues. Trimming left V 3 bases short and J 6 bases short, with 26 bases between. In DNA form, the CDR3 reads TGCGCCAGCAGCCAGGCCCCCCGCCTTTTTGGGGGTGAGGATGAAAAACTGTTTTTT. Translation gives CASSQAPRLFGGEDEKLFF.

This clone appeared a single time. J is TRBJ2-7 and V is TRBV7-2; 10 bases align to TRBD1. The CDR3 covers 14 residues. Trimming took 5 bases from V and 0 from J; bases not matched to a gene: 1. The germline V gene encodes CDR1 SGHTA and CDR2 FQGNSA. The CDR3 protein is CASSRDRGSYEQYF. CDR3 bases: TGTGCCAGCAGCAGGGACAGGGGCTCCTACGAGCAGTACTTC.

The chain is built from TRBV19 and TRBJ1-1, with unresolved D. Germline V gene lookup returns CDR1 LNHDA and CDR2 SQIVND (reference sequence). The germline V and J ends were trimmed by 7 bases and 4 bases, with 13 bases remaining between them. This CDR3 region has 13 residues. CDR3 DNA: TGTGCCAGTACTTGGACTGGGATCACTGAAGCTTTCTTT. Its protein is CASTWTGITEAFF.

V usage is TRBV6-1 and J usage is TRBJ1-3; a weak D match, TRBD1 (5 bases). In germline, CDR1 is MNHNS, CDR2 SASEGT. This CDR3 comprises 14 residues. V was shortened by 5 bases and J by 0 bases, with 8 bases between the two germline ends. The CDR3 is CASSTGYSGNTIYF. The CDR3 region has the DNA TGTGCCAGCAGTACAGGTTACTCTGGAAACACCATATATTTT.

Comments on this clone: At the DNA level, this CDR3 is encoded by other sequences in the same sample as well. The chain uses TRBV7-2 and TRBJ1-4; 11 nucleotides align to TRBD1. V dropped 3 bases and J dropped 6; count of bases not matched to a gene: 6. Germline V lookup: CDR1 SGHTA, CDR2 FQGNSA. The CDR3 runs to 16 residues. The CDR3 bases are TGTGCCAGCAGCTTGAAAGGGACAGGGGGTTATGAAAAACTGTTTTTT. Translated: CASSLKGTGGYEKLFF.

The J gene is TRBJ1-2, the V gene TRBV20-1; D is unclear. Trimming stripped 6 bases from V and 4 bases from J, with 9 bases between. CDR1 and CDR2 (germline): DFQATT, SNEGSKA (reference sequence). There are 11 residues in the CDR3. CDR3 DNA: TGCAGTGCAAACTCCGGCTATGGCTACACCTTC. Its translation is CSANSGYGYTF.

V gene TRBV7-9 combines with J gene TRBJ1-2; D ambiguous. Trimming took off 0 bases at V and 4 bases at J, with 9 bases between the two ends. CDR3 size: 14 residues. Germline CDR1 reads SEHNR; CDR2 reads FQNEAQ (reference sequence). CDR3 in DNA: TGTGCCAGCAGCTTAGCGGTGGCAGGCTATGGCTACACCTTC. Protein sequence: CASSLAVAGYGYTF. The whole variable domain, remainder taken from reference TRBV7-9 and TRBJ1-2, is DTGVSQNPRHKITKRGQNVTFRCDPISEHNRLYWYRQTLGQGPEFLTYFQNEAQLEKSRLLSDRFSAERPKGSFSTLEIQRTEQGDSAMYLCASSLAVAGYGYTFGSGTRLTVV.

The CDR3 reads CASSPEPGVAYEQYF. In DNA form, the CDR3 reads TGTGCCAGCAGCCCGGAGCCTGGGGTGGCCTACGAGCAGTACTTC. This chain links TRBV5-6 with TRBJ2-7; D gene unclear. There are 15 residues in the CDR3. The germline V gene has CDR1 SGHDT and CDR2 YYEEEE. Trimming took off 4 bases at V and 2 bases at J, with 16 bases between the two ends.

The chain recombines TRBV5-1 with TRBJ2-7; TRBD1 matches at 10 bases. V gave up 4 bases and J gave up 3 bases; unmatched junction bases: 4. CDR1 is SGHRS, CDR2 YFSETQ, per germline. The CDR3 totals 14 residues. CDR3 nucleotide sequence: TGCGCCAGCAGCCCGACAGGGGGCAGCTACGAGCAGTACTTC. Translated: CASSPTGGSYEQYF.

V usage is TRBV2 and J usage is TRBJ1-6; 7 positions match TRBD1. CDR1 SNHLY and CDR2 FYNNEI come from the germline V gene. This CDR3 comprises 15 residues. V dropped 6 bases and J dropped 10; count of bases not matched to a gene: 12. CDR3 in amino acids: CASRPTGTARSPLHF. CDR3 nucleotides: TGTGCCAGCAGACCAACCGGGACAGCAAGGTCACCCCTCCACTTT.

This chain connects TRBV18 to TRBJ2-5; 7 bases are a match to TRBD1. The CDR3 length is 14 residues. J was trimmed by 2 bases and V by 6 bases; bases with no gene match: 6. CDR1 and CDR2 from the germline V gene are KGHSH and LQKENI. CDR3 sequence reads: CASSAQGFQETQYF. The CDR3 DNA follows: TGTGCCAGCTCGGCACAGGGGTTTCAAGAGACCCAGTACTTC.

The rearrangement uses TRBV6-1 and TRBJ1-6, with a weak D call TRBD1 (6 bases). Per germline, CDR1 MNHNS and CDR2 SASEGT. The CDR3 length is 15 residues. Between the trimmed V and J ends, which lost 6 bases and 1 base, there was a span of 10 bases. The CDR3 region has the DNA TGTGCCAGCAGACAGGGCTGGTCCTATAATTCACCCCTCCACTTT. Translation: CASRQGWSYNSPLHF.

The chain combines TRBV7-2 with TRBJ2-3; 9 positions agree with TRBD2. The CDR3 totals 15 residues. Germline CDR1 SGHTA, CDR2 FQGNSA. J gave up 5 bases and V 6 bases, and 9 bases lay outside the gene matches. The CDR3 spells CASRLLAGMGDTQYF. CDR3 coding DNA: TGTGCCAGCAGACTGCTAGCGGGAATGGGAGATACGCAGTATTTT.

Turning to this clone: Other DNA sequences in the sample encode the same CDR3. J is TRBJ1-1 and V is TRBV9, with no clear D. This CDR3 has 13 amino acids. Between the trimmed V and J ends, which lost 3 bases and 8 bases, there was a span of 14 bases. Germline V gene sequence: CDR1 SGDLS, CDR2 YYNGEE. CDR3 region: CASSESSSGEAFF. The CDR3 DNA sequence: TGTGCCAGCAGCGAGTCCAGTTCGGGGGAAGCTTTCTTT. Using reference TRBV9 and TRBJ1-1 for the parts outside the CDR3, the full variable domain is DSGVTQTPKHLITATGQRVTLRCSPRSGDLSVYWYQQSLDQGLQFLIQYYNGEERAKGNILERFSAQQFPDLHSELNLSSLELGDSALYFCASSESSSGEAFFGQGTRLTVV.

The chain joins TRBV6-5 to TRBJ2-7; D possibly matches TRBD1 or TRBD2 (8 bases each). In germline, CDR1 is MNHEY, CDR2 SVGAGI. Trimming removed 6 bases at V and 0 bases at J, with 15 bases between. The CDR3 has 15 amino acids. The CDR3: CASSRQGTSSYEQYF. In nucleotides, the CDR3 is TGTGCCAGCAGCCGACAGGGGACTAGCTCCTACGAGCAGTACTTC.

V gene TRBV18 combines with J gene TRBJ1-1; no firm D call. V lost 5 bases and J 7 bases, leaving 8 bases between the germline ends. The germline gives CDR1 KGHSH, CDR2 LQKENI. The CDR3 has 11 residues. For the CDR3, the DNA is TGTGCCAGCTCATCATCGGATGAAGCTTTCTTT. Translation gives CASSSSDEAFF.

The chain employs TRBV4-3 and TRBJ2-3; the match to TRBD2 covers 11 bases. The CDR3 totals 16 residues. V shed 1 base, J shed 1 base, and the junction held 1 base outside the gene matches. The germline CDR1 and CDR2 sequences are LGHNA and YSLEER. CDR3 nucleotide sequence: TGCGCCAGCAGCCAAGGTAGCGGGGGGGGCACAGATACGCAGTATTTT. Amino acids: CASSQGSGGGTDTQYF.

The chain has TRBV5-1 and TRBJ1-5, with TRBD1 matching over 7 bases. This CDR3 is built from 14 residues. Germline lookup yields CDR1 SGHRS and CDR2 YFSETQ. V lost 4 bases and J lost 7; bases outside the gene matches: 8. CDR3 DNA: TGCGCCAGCAGCCTCGGGACAGTCGGCCAGCCCCAGCATTTT. This encodes CASSLGTVGQPQHF. The entire variable domain, with the rest obtained from reference TRBV5-1 and TRBJ1-5, is as follows: KAGVTQTPRYLIKTRGQQVTLSCSPISGHRSVSWYQQTPGQGLQFLFEYFSETQRNKGNFPGRFSGRQFSNSRSEMNVSTLELGDSALYLCASSLGTVGQPQHFGDGTRLSIL.

The V and J genes are TRBV5-1 and TRBJ2-7; TRBD1 aligns across 9 bases. This CDR3 has 17 residues. Looked up from germline, CDR1 is SGHRS and CDR2 is YFSETQ. After removal of 0 bases from V and 4 bases from J, the junction contained 11 bases not matched to a gene. CDR3 residues: CASSLEAGTGLAYEQYF. CDR3 sequence (DNA): TGCGCCAGCAGCTTGGAGGCTGGGACAGGGTTGGCGTACGAGCAGTACTTC.

The V gene is TRBV7-3, the J gene TRBJ1-2; 7 nucleotides line up with TRBD1. Trimming took 1 base from V and 6 from J; bases not matched to a gene: 2. CDR3 length equals 13 residues. The germline V gene has CDR1 SGHTA and CDR2 FQGTGA. The CDR3 region is CASSLNRGHGYTF. Written as DNA, the CDR3 is TGTGCCAGCAGCTTAAACAGGGGCCATGGCTACACCTTC. The full variable domain, in which reference TRBV7-3 and TRBJ1-2 provide the parts outside the CDR3, is GAGVSQTPSNKVTEKGKYVELRCDPISGHTALYWYRQSLGQGPEFLIYFQGTGAADDSGLPNDRFFAVRPEGSVSTLKIQRTERGDSAVYLCASSLNRGHGYTFGSGTRLTVV.

The chain carries TRBV29-1 and TRBJ2-7; 11 nucleotides agree with TRBD2. With V trimmed by 4 bases and J by 2 bases, 1 base remained unmatched. CDR3 size: 13 residues. Germline CDR1 is SQVTM and CDR2 is ANQGSEA. In DNA, the CDR3 is TGCAGCGTTGTAGCGGGAGGGCCCTACGAGCAGTACTTC. Protein: CSVVAGGPYEQYF.

The chain is built from TRBV5-5 and TRBJ2-5, with 7 bases matching TRBD2. This CDR3 has 14 residues. The germline gives CDR1 SGHKS, CDR2 YYEKEE (reference sequence). With 3 bases clipped from V and 5 bases from J, the junction kept 7 bases outside the gene matches. For the CDR3, the DNA is TGTGCCAGCAGCTCCCAGCGGGGAGAGGAGACCCAGTACTTC. This sequence encodes CASSSQRGEETQYF.

This rearrangement joins TRBV19 to TRBJ2-1; tentative D call: TRBD2 (5 bases). V was cut by 8 bases and J by 2 bases, with 22 bases left in between. The length of the CDR3 is 17 residues. From germline, CDR1 is LNHDA and CDR2 SQIVND (reference sequence). This CDR3 is CASARGVPGRAYNEQFF. The CDR3 region has the DNA TGTGCCAGTGCCCGGGGAGTTCCGGGCCGGGCCTACAATGAGCAGTTCTTC.

This clone has just one count. V and J are TRBV28 and TRBJ1-5; the match to TRBD1 covers 7 bases. The CDR3 has 16 amino acids. The trim removed 4 bases at V and 3 bases at J, leaving 9 bases unmatched. From germline, CDR1 is MDHEN and CDR2 SYDVKM. The CDR3 bases are TGTGCCAGCAGTTCAGACCGGGACAGAGTCAATCAGCCCCAGCATTTT. It specifies CASSSDRDRVNQPQHF.